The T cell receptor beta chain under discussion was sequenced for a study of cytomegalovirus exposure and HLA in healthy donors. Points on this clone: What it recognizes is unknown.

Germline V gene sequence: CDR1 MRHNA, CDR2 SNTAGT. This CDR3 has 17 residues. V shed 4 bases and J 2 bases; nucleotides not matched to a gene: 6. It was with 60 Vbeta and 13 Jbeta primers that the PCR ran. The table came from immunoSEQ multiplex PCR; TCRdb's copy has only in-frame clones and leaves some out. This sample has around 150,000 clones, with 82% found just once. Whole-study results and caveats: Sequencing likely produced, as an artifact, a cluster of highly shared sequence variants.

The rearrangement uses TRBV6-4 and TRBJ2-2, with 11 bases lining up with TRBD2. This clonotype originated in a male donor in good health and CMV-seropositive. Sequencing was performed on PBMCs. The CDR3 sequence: CASSVTSGGVNTGELFF. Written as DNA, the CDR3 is TGTGCCAGCAGTGTAACTAGCGGGGGAGTTAACACCGGGGAGCTGTTTTTT.